These 25 T cell receptor beta chains share one sample of origin, sequenced in a study of T cell responses to AZD1222 COVID-19 vaccine (dated by TCRdb to the early 2020s). The library was built by means of the immunoSEQ multiplex PCR assay. TCRdb limited this immuneACCESS table to in-frame rearrangements with V and J called. A share of clones is missing; checked studies link under half to unresolved V genes, and the rest is unexplained. In all, the sample holds some 120,000 clones, and around nine tenths of those were seen once. Just over 7% of the sample lies in the top ten. Sample time point, as interpreted from the label and publication: baseline before first vaccination. Sequenced here: peripheral blood, sampled on day 0 of AZD1222 vaccination. All receptors come from an adult in good health.

The rearrangement links TRBV6-5 to TRBJ2-7; D unresolved. The CDR3 length is 16 residues. The germline V and J ends were trimmed by 0 bases and 0 bases, with 12 bases remaining between them. Germline CDR1 MNHEY, CDR2 SVGAGI. The CDR3 here is CASSYSNRPRSYEQYF. CDR3 DNA sequence: TGTGCCAGCAGTTACTCTAACCGACCCCGCTCCTACGAGCAGTACTTC.

The chain is built from TRBV6-2 or TRBV6-3 and TRBJ1-2; TRBD1 agrees at 8 bases. CDR1 and CDR2 from the germline V gene are MNHEY and SVGEGT. The CDR3 has 15 residues. J lost 2 bases, V lost 5 bases, and 7 bases had no gene match. The CDR3 is CASSKGRGRNYGYTF. CDR3 sequence (DNA): TGTGCCAGCAGTAAGGGCAGGGGGCGAAACTATGGCTACACCTTC.

This chain joins TRBV6-4 and TRBJ2-6; D possibly corresponds to TRBD2 (7 bases). CDR1 MRHNA and CDR2 SNTAGT come from the germline V gene. The V gene lost 3 bases and the J gene lost 5 bases, with 14 bases spanning the gap. This CDR3 has 16 residues. The CDR3 loop reads CASSEGGGRRANVLTF. As DNA, the CDR3 is TGTGCCAGCAGTGAGGGAGGGGGGCGTAGGGCCAACGTCCTGACTTTC.

The chain links TRBV28 to TRBJ1-2, with D possibly being TRBD1 (6 bases). Germline V CDR1 and CDR2: MDHEN, SYDVKM. This CDR3 has 13 residues. V was clipped by 5 bases and J by 8 bases, with 15 bases between them. The CDR3 DNA reads TGTGCCAGCAGTACAGGGTTCTTGCAAGGCTACACCTTC. Residues: CASSTGFLQGYTF.

The rearrangement joins TRBV6-6 to TRBJ2-6, with D perhaps matching TRBD1 (5 bases). The V end was cut by 7 bases, the J end by 3 bases, with 16 bases between. This CDR3 contains 16 residues. Germline V lookup: CDR1 MNHNY, CDR2 SVGAGI (reference sequence). CDR3 protein: CASTQAGAGGANVLTF. The CDR3, as DNA: TGTGCCAGCACACAGGCCGGCGCCGGTGGGGCCAACGTCCTGACTTTC.

The V gene is TRBV2, the J gene TRBJ2-7; TRBD2 aligns across 7 bases. V shed 1 base and J 6 bases; nucleotides not matched to a gene: 12. From germline, CDR1 is SNHLY and CDR2 FYNNEI. The CDR3 extends over 16 amino acids. The CDR3 nucleotides are TGTGCCAGCAGTGAAGTCTGGGGAGGACTAGTCACCGAGCAGTACTTC. Its protein product is CASSEVWGGLVTEQYF.

The J gene is TRBJ1-1, the V gene TRBV5-1; the match to TRBD1 covers 9 bases. V shed 0 bases, J shed 1 base, and the junction held 4 bases outside the gene matches. The CDR3 has 16 amino acids. The germline V gene encodes CDR1 SGHRS and CDR2 YFSETQ. The CDR3 nucleotides read TGCGCCAGCAGCTTGGTGGGGGGACAGGGGAACACTGAAGCTTTCTTT. It specifies CASSLVGGQGNTEAFF. Full variable domain (rest looked up from reference TRBV5-1 and TRBJ1-1): KAGVTQTPRYLIKTRGQQVTLSCSPISGHRSVSWYQQTPGQGLQFLFEYFSETQRNKGNFPGRFSGRQFSNSRSEMNVSTLELGDSALYLCASSLVGGQGNTEAFFGQGTRLTVV.

This clone was picked up one time. The chain recombines TRBV3-1 (or the pseudogene TRBV3-2) with TRBJ1-3; D is uncertain. Trimming took off 4 bases at V and 4 bases at J, with 5 bases between the two ends. This CDR3 comprises 12 residues. CDR1 LGHDT and CDR2 YNNKEL come from the germline V gene (reference sequence). The CDR3 is CASSPTGNTIYF. CDR3 nucleotides: TGTGCCAGCAGCCCTACAGGAAACACCATATATTTT.

This clone was found once. The rearrangement uses TRBV19 and TRBJ1-3; tentatively, D is TRBD1 (5 bases). The V end lost 3 bases, the J end lost 0 bases, and 9 bases lay between the germline ends. Looked up from germline, CDR1 is LNHDA and CDR2 is SQIVND (reference sequence). The CDR3 sequence is 15 residues long. The CDR3 DNA reads TGTGCCAGTAGTATTGGAGGGGACTCTGGAAACACCATATATTTT. Its protein product is CASSIGGDSGNTIYF. Together with reference TRBV19 and TRBJ1-3, the CDR3 gives the full variable domain: DGGITQSPKYLFRKEGQNVTLSCEQNLNHDAMYWYRQDPGQGLRLIYYSQIVNDFQKGDIAEGYSVSREKKESFPLTVTSAQKNPTAFYLCASSIGGDSGNTIYFGEGSWLTVV.

Turning to this clone: Other DNA sequences in this specimen translate into the identical CDR3. The V call is TRBV28, the J call TRBJ1-5; D is possibly TRBD1 (6 bases). The V end was cut by 5 bases, the J end by 6 bases, with 8 bases between. The V gene's germline CDR1 is MDHEN and CDR2 SYDVKM. The CDR3 has 12 residues. CDR3 nucleotide sequence: TGTGCCAGCAGTAGGGGGGGTCAGCCCCAGCATTTT. This gives the protein CASSRGGQPQHF.

This clone was observed a single time. The rearrangement links TRBV5-6 to TRBJ1-1; 10 bases align to TRBD1. Germline trimming cut 4 bases from V and 4 bases from J; bases unmatched to any gene: 4. Germline CDR1 and CDR2: SGHDT and YYEEEE. The CDR3 has 14 residues. The CDR3: CASSRTGGATEAFF. The CDR3 nucleotides read TGTGCCAGCAGCAGGACAGGGGGGGCCACTGAAGCTTTCTTT.

This clone was found once. The J gene is TRBJ2-3, the V gene TRBV7-2; no reliable D call. The CDR3 loop spans 13 amino acids. Trimming pared 5 bases from V and 0 bases from J, leaving 6 bases between. CDR1 SGHTA and CDR2 FQGNSA come from the germline V gene. The CDR3 protein is CASSVTSTDTQYF. Here the CDR3 DNA reads TGTGCCAGCAGCGTCACTAGCACAGATACGCAGTATTTT.

This clone was seen a handful of times. The gene calls are TRBV24-1 and TRBJ1-5, with D possibly being TRBD1 (5 bases). The CDR3 runs to 14 residues. CDR1 is KGHDR and CDR2 is SFDVKD in the germline V gene. V was trimmed by 5 bases and J by 1 base, leaving 8 bases between them. CDR3 sequence: CATSGGTSNQPQHF. Written as DNA, the CDR3 is TGTGCCACCAGTGGGGGCACAAGCAATCAGCCCCAGCATTTT.

A note on this clone: Other DNA sequences within the sample encode an identical CDR3. The CDR3 sequence is CASSSPGQTYEQYF. For the CDR3, the DNA is TGTGCCAGCAGTTCCCCGGGACAGACCTACGAGCAGTACTTC. The V gene is TRBV28, the J gene TRBJ2-7; 7 bases fit TRBD1. CDR1 is MDHEN, CDR2 SYDVKM, per germline. The length of the CDR3 is 14 residues. V lost 4 bases, J lost 2 bases, and 5 bases stayed unmatched.

The CDR3 reads CASSYTGGYTQYF. CDR3 nucleotides: TGTGCCAGCAGTTACACGGGAGGCTACACGCAGTATTTT. This chain uses TRBV6-2 or TRBV6-3 with TRBJ2-3; 7 nucleotides agree with TRBD2. Germline V gene sequence: CDR1 MNHEY, CDR2 SVGEGT. The CDR3 is 13 residues long. V shed 2 bases and J 9 bases; nucleotides not matched to a gene: 5.

The chain has TRBV4-1 and TRBJ2-7; 7 positions agree with TRBD1. Germline V gives CDR1 MGHRA, CDR2 YSYEKL. CDR3 length equals 15 residues. V shed 0 bases and J 2 bases; nucleotides not matched to a gene: 4. This CDR3 reads CASSQEDRLPYEQYF. CDR3 bases: TGCGCCAGCAGCCAAGAGGACAGGCTCCCCTACGAGCAGTACTTC.

The chain employs TRBV5-5 and TRBJ1-6, with TRBD1 as a possible D gene (5 bases). This CDR3 has 16 amino acids. V was pared by 0 bases and J by 6 bases, with 13 bases between. Germline CDR1 is SGHKS and CDR2 is YYEKEE (reference sequence). Here the CDR3 DNA reads TGTGCCAGCAGCTTGGAGCCAGGGCTCGGTAATTCACCCCTCCACTTT. It codes for CASSLEPGLGNSPLHF.

The chain links TRBV6-5 to TRBJ2-3, with TRBD2 matching over 8 bases. The CDR3 runs to 16 residues. Germline loops: CDR1 MNHEY, CDR2 SVGAGI. After removal of 2 bases from V and 2 bases from J, the junction contained 6 bases not matched to a gene. Here the CDR3 DNA reads TGTGCCAGCAGTTACGGTCGGGAGGGTACCACAGATACGCAGTATTTT. Its protein is CASSYGREGTTDTQYF.

The chain employs TRBV7-9 and TRBJ1-2; D may be TRBD1 (6 bases). V dropped 2 bases and J dropped 2 bases, with 15 bases sitting between them. The CDR3 runs 16 residues. The germline CDR1 and CDR2 sequences are SEHNR and FQNEAQ (reference sequence). CDR3 loop: CASSLTHSDRNYGYTF. Here the CDR3 DNA reads TGTGCCAGCAGCTTAACCCATTCAGACAGGAACTATGGCTACACCTTC.

V and J are TRBV7-2 and TRBJ2-5, with a possible D match to TRBD2 (5 bases). Trimming took 6 bases from V and 0 from J, leaving 8 bases between them. Germline V CDR1 and CDR2: SGHTA, FQGNSA. The CDR3 loop spans 13 amino acids. CDR3: CASSWRDQETQYF. As DNA, the CDR3 is TGTGCCAGCAGTTGGCGGGACCAAGAGACCCAGTACTTC.

This clone was seen a single time. The chain joins TRBV3-1 (or the pseudogene TRBV3-2) to TRBJ2-3; D is perhaps TRBD1 or TRBD2 (5 bases each). The CDR3 runs to 13 residues. V lost 10 bases to trimming and J lost 1 base, with 12 bases between them. The germline CDR1 and CDR2 sequences are LGHDT and YNNKEL (reference sequence). The CDR3 bases are TGTGCCACGTCACGGGGCCGCACAGATACGCAGTATTTT. Translated, it gives CATSRGRTDTQYF.

The CDR3: CASSIAAGELFF. In DNA, the CDR3 is TGTGCCAGCAGTATCGCCGCCGGGGAGCTGTTTTTT. The gene calls are TRBV2 and TRBJ2-2, with D unclear. Germline V gives CDR1 SNHLY, CDR2 FYNNEI. The V end was cut by 5 bases, the J end by 6 bases, with 7 bases between. This CDR3 is 12 amino acids long.

The chain links TRBV6-2 or TRBV6-3 to TRBJ2-1; no clear D gene. The CDR3 covers 15 residues. Germline CDR1 MNHEY, CDR2 SVGEGT. Trimming left V 6 bases short and J 9 bases short, with 21 bases between. CDR3 DNA: TGTGCCAGCAGCCACGAGTTCCCCTCTAACAGTGAGCAGTTCTTC. Translated: CASSHEFPSNSEQFF.

The V gene is TRBV3-1 (or the pseudogene TRBV3-2), the J gene TRBJ2-2; a possible D gene is TRBD2 (6 bases). The CDR3 is 13 amino acids. Germline values: CDR1 LGHDT, CDR2 YNNKEL (reference sequence). Trimming removed 4 bases at V and 4 bases at J, with 7 bases between. In nucleotides, the CDR3 is TGTGCCAGCAGCCTCGGGGGCACCGGGGAGCTGTTTTTT. Protein product: CASSLGGTGELFF.

The V gene is TRBV7-3, the J gene TRBJ1-1; no reliable D call. Trimming cost V 5 bases and J 2 bases, with 9 bases left between them. The CDR3 extends over 13 amino acids. Germline lookup yields CDR1 SGHTA and CDR2 FQGTGA. CDR3 region: CASSLRSNTEAFF. The DNA for the CDR3 is TGTGCCAGCAGCCTAAGGAGTAACACTGAAGCTTTCTTT. The full variable domain, rest sourced from reference TRBV7-3 and TRBJ1-1, is GAGVSQTPSNKVTEKGKYVELRCDPISGHTALYWYRQSLGQGPEFLIYFQGTGAADDSGLPNDRFFAVRPEGSVSTLKIQRTERGDSAVYLCASSLRSNTEAFFGQGTRLTVV.